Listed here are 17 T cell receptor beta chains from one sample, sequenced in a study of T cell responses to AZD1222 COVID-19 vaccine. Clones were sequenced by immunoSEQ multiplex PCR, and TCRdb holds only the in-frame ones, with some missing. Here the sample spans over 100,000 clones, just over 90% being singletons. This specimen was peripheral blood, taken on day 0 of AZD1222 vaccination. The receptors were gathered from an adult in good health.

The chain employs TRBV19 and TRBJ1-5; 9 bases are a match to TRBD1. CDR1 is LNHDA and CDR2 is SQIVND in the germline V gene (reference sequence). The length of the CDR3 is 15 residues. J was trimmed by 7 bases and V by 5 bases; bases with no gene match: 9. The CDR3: CASSQGQGGYQPQHF. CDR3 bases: TGTGCCAGTAGTCAGGGACAGGGTGGTTACCAGCCCCAGCATTTT.

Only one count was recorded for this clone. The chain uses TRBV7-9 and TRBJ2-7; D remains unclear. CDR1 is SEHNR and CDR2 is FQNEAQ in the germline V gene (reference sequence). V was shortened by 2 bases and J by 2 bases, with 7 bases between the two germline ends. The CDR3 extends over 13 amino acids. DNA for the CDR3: TGTGCCAGCAGCTTAAGGTCCACCTACGAGCAGTACTTC. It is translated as CASSLRSTYEQYF. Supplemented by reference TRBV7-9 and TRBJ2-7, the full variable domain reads DTGVSQNPRHKITKRGQNVTFRCDPISEHNRLYWYRQTLGQGPEFLTYFQNEAQLEKSRLLSDRFSAERPKGSFSTLEIQRTEQGDSAMYLCASSLRSTYEQYFGPGTRLTVT.

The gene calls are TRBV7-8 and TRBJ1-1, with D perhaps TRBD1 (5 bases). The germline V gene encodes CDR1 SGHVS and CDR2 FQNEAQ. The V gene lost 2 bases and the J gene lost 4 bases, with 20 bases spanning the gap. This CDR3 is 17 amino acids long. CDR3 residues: CASSLLAEGLSGTEAFF. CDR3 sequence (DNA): TGTGCCAGCAGCTTATTAGCAGAGGGGCTGTCGGGCACTGAAGCTTTCTTT.

The CDR3 here is CASSLLWGGSSTDTQYF. For the CDR3, the DNA is TGTGCCAGCAGCTTATTATGGGGGGGTTCTAGCACAGATACGCAGTATTTT. The rearrangement joins TRBV7-2 to TRBJ2-3; 7 positions match TRBD2. This CDR3 has 17 residues. Germline CDR1 reads SGHTA; CDR2 reads FQGNSA. Losses at the gene ends were 2 bases for V and 0 bases for J; bases not matched to a gene: 8.

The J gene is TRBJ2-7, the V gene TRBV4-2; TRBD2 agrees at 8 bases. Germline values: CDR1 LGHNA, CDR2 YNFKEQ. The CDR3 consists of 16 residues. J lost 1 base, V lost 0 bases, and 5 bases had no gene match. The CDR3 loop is CASSQEFPGGSYEQYF. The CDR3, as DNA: TGTGCCAGCAGCCAAGAATTTCCGGGAGGGTCCTACGAGCAGTACTTC.

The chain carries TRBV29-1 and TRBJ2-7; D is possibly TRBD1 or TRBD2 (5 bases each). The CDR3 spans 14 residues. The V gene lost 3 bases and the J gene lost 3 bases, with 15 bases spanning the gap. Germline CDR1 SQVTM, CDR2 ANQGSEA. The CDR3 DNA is TGCAGCGTTGAGGCAGGGACCAACAACTACGAGCAGTACTTC. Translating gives CSVEAGTNNYEQYF.

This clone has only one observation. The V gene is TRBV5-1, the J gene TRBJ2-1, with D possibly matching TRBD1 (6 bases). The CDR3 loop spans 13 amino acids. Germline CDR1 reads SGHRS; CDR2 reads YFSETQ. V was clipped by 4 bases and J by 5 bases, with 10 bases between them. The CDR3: CASSVQGDNEQFF. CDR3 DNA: TGCGCCAGCAGCGTACAGGGAGACAATGAGCAGTTCTTC.

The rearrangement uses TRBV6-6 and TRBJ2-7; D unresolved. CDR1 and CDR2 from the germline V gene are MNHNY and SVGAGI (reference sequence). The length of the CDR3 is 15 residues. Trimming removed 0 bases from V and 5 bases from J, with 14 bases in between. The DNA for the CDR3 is TGTGCCAGCAGTTACTCGTTGGGCCTTATAAACGAGCAGTACTTC. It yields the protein CASSYSLGLINEQYF.

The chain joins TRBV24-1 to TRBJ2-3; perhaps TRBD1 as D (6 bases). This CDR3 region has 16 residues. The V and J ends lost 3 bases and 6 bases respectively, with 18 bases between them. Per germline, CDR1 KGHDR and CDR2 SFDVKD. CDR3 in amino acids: CATSDPLGAAGDTQYF. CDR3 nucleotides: TGTGCCACCAGTGATCCCCTGGGGGCAGCCGGGGATACGCAGTATTTT.

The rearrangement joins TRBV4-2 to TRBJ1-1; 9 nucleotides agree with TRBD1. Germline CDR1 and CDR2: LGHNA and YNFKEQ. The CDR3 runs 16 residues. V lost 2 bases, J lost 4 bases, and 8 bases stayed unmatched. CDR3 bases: TGTGCCAGCAGCCAAAACGTGGTGGACAGGGGCACTGAAGCTTTCTTT. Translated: CASSQNVVDRGTEAFF.

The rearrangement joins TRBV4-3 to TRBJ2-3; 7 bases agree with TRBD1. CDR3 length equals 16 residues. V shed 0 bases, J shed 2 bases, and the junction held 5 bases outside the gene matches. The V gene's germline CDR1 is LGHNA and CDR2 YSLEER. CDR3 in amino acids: CASSQDGQAHTDTQYF. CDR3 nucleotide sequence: TGCGCCAGCAGCCAAGATGGACAGGCTCACACAGATACGCAGTATTTT.

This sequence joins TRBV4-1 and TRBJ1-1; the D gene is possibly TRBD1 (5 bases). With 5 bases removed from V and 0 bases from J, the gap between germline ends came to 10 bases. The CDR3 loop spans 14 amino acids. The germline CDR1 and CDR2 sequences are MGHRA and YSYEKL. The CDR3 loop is CASSSPTVNTEAFF. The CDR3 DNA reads TGCGCCAGCAGCTCTCCGACAGTGAACACTGAAGCTTTCTTT.

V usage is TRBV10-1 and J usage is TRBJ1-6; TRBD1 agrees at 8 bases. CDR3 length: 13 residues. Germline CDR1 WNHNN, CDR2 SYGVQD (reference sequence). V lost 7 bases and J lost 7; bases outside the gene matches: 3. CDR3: CASTGQGNSPLHF. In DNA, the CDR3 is TGCGCCAGCACCGGACAGGGAAATTCACCCCTCCACTTT.

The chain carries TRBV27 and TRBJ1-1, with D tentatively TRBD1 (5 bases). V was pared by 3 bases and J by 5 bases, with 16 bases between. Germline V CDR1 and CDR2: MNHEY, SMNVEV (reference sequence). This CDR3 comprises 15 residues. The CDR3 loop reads CASSFIGGRRTEAFF. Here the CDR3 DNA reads TGTGCCAGCAGTTTTATTGGGGGTAGGAGGACTGAAGCTTTCTTT.

The CDR3 loop reads CASSQLETGVTEAFF. CDR3 in DNA: TGTGCCAGCAGCCAACTCGAGACAGGGGTCACTGAAGCTTTCTTT. The chain is built from TRBV14 and TRBJ1-1; 8 nucleotides line up with TRBD1. The CDR3 is made up of 15 amino acids. CDR1 and CDR2 from the germline V gene are SGHDN and FVKESK. Unmatched junction bases numbered 6, after V lost 2 bases and J lost 4 bases. The full variable domain, with the rest looked up from reference TRBV14 and TRBJ1-1, is EAGVTQFPSHSVIEKGQTVTLRCDPISGHDNLYWYRRVMGKEIKFLLHFVKESKQDESGMPNNRFLAERTGGTYSTLKVQPAELEDSGVYFCASSQLETGVTEAFFGQGTRLTVV.

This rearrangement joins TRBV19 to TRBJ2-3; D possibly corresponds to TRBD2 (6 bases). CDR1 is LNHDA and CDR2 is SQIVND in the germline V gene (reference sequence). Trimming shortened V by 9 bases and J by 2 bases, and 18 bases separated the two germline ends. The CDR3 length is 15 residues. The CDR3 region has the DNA TGTGCCAGCCGAGACCTTAGCGGAAACACAGATACGCAGTATTTT. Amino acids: CASRDLSGNTDTQYF.

CDR3 amino acids: CASSHGGRPSSGNTIYF. DNA for the CDR3: TGTGCCAGCAGCCACGGAGGCAGGCCGAGCTCTGGAAACACCATATATTTT. V and J are TRBV7-8 and TRBJ1-3; D remains ambiguous. Germline V gene sequence: CDR1 SGHVS, CDR2 FQNEAQ. Trimming stripped 5 bases from V and 0 bases from J, with 17 bases between. CDR3 length equals 17 residues.